The source of this T cell receptor (beta chain) is a study of T cells in Graves' hyperthyroidism and ophthalmopathy. Study-wide points: Classification by a 13 V-J model distinguished ophthalmopathy from stable hyperthyroidism.

V lost 1 base to trimming and J lost 7 bases; unmatched junction nucleotides: 4. This CDR3 is 14 amino acids long. The V gene's germline CDR1 is MGHRA and CDR2 YSYEKL. Researchers took RNA transcripts and amplified the TCR beta CDR3 regions from them. The primer set for the first-round RT-PCR of the TCR CDR3 was HTBI. TCRdb reanalysed the multiplex PCR reads using MiXCR and keeps one entry per CDR3 protein. The table has hundreds of thousands of distinct CDR3 sequences, approximately 14% seen once. Each person with ophthalmopathy scored at least 3 on the Clinical Activity Score, reached NOSPECS grade 4 or higher, and had been ill under 3 months. A few counts support this clonotype. As yet, its antigen is unknown.

V is TRBV4-1 and J is TRBJ2-5; TRBD1 matches 9 bases. The TCR comes from a woman in her thirties or forties with Graves' ophthalmopathy. The material sequenced was blood. CDR3 bases: TGCGCCAGCAGCCAAGGGACAGGGGTGAGGACCCAGTACTTC. Translated: CASSQGTGVRTQYF.